This T cell receptor beta chain was retrieved from a study of blood T cells in healthy people across ages. Each individual donor underwent a draw of approximately 10 milliliters of peripheral blood. The germline V and J ends were trimmed by 6 bases and 2 bases, with 13 bases remaining between them. CDR1 MDHEN and CDR2 SYDVKM come from the germline V gene. The CDR3 runs to 14 residues. A sample-barcoded 5' primer and a J-beta primer mix were used in a second PCR of roughly 7 to 11 cycles. TCRdb processed the 5' RACE reads anew with MiXCR; each CDR3 protein has one entry. This table has roughly 1,800,000 distinct CDR3 sequences, just under 50% appearing once.

The sequenced sample was blood. V is TRBV28 and J is TRBJ2-5; D remains ambiguous. This sequence originates from a woman aged 40 to 50 in good health. CDR3 in amino acids: CASRVGSGQETQYF. In nucleotides, the CDR3 is TGTGCCAGCAGGGTGGGGTCCGGTCAAGAGACCCAGTACTTC.